This T cell receptor beta chain was captured by sequencing in a study of T-cell memory formation after mild COVID-19 (dated by TCRdb to the early 2020s). Background on the whole study: Most TCR sequence clusters were specific to one of the two donors. Two young, previously healthy adult volunteers, one female and one male, were included in the cohort. In two donors, T-cell clones that expanded and contracted after mild COVID-19 were tracked by sequencing TCRalpha and TCRbeta repertoires over time.

Sequencing was carried out with an Illumina NovaSeq 6000. cDNA libraries for TCRalpha and TCRbeta were prepared by 5'RACE using constant-segment primers, with sample barcodes and unique molecular identifiers added. Trizol reagent was used to extract RNA from every sample. Amplification of the libraries took two PCR steps, and the second step added a second sample barcode plus Illumina TruSeq adapters. Sequencing of the libraries was done on an Illumina NovaSeq, producing 2 x 150 bp paired-end reads. The authors processed their data as follows. Reads were demultiplexed and collapsed into UMI-guided consensus sequences with migec v1.2.7. Using mixcr v2.1.11, the UMI consensuses were aligned to TRA and TRB V and J templates and assembled into clonotypes. A clonotype was counted as expanded or contracted only when both edgeR and NoisET called the clonotype significant, with the noise models trained on biological replicates. For edgeR calls, a false discovery rate-adjusted p below 0.01 and a log2 fold-change threshold of 1 were applied. PCA with hierarchical clustering of max-normalized trajectories of the 1000 most abundant clonotypes was used as exploratory dynamics analysis. Each responding clone was given a CD4 or CD8 phenotype based on the CD4+ and CD8+ repertoires, which had been sequenced separately. TCRdb took the public reads, trimmed them with fastp at Q25, ran MiXCR for clone calling and kept in-frame beta chains. Rows with one shared CDR3 protein collapse into an entry with the most common genes and DNA. TCRdb's processing, not the study's, gives the V and J calls here. The sample includes about 410,000 distinct CDR3 sequences, with 20% to 30% observed a single time. The top ten clonotypes cover 10% to 15% of the sample.

What the work shows at the level of the full study, not this receptor alone: Only a couple of mild cases were covered in the study, and larger cohorts including severe cases with pre-infection samples were considered necessary. SARS-CoV-2 specificity was not confirmed for the second-wave clones peaking on day 37. Contracting CD4+ clones were located mainly in the CM and EM memory subsets, whereas CD8+ clones were found to be enriched in EMRA. From day 15 to 85, contracting clones showed balanced CD4/CD8 phenotypes, whereas a second wave of clones that expanded from day 15 to 37 leaned towards CD4+. The detection of some responding clones in pre-infection memory suggests that pre-existing cross-reactive memory T cells joined the SARS-CoV-2 response.

This clonotype turned up a few times. The target of this receptor is not known. No base qualities exist here, and no much larger clone lies one base off it. Taken from the germline V gene, the CDR1 and CDR2 loops are SGHRS and YFSETQ. From its cysteine to its phenylalanine, the CDR3 spans 14 amino acids. Just CDR3 DNA is preserved here, 42 bases in frame from base 1. V trim: 5 bases; J trim: 4 bases; unmatched bases: 7. Ficoll-Paque density gradient centrifugation was used to isolate PBMCs. Recombination connected TRBV5-1 to TRBJ2-7, and TRBD2 aligns with 9 junction nucleotides. The sequence came from an adult woman who had mild COVID-19 (a few samples of this study predate the infection). The sample titles of this study are shuffled in the database, so cell type and time point are left out; the donor was told from shared clones. The source material was PBMCs or a T cell subset sorted from them (not recorded which). This receptor carries the CDR3 CASRNRSGGYEQYF. The nucleotide sequence reads as follows: TGCGCCAGCAGGAATCGGAGCGGGGGGTACGAGCAGTACTTC.